The 6 T cell receptor beta chains in this list originate from one sample, sequenced in a study of T cell responses to AZD1222 COVID-19 vaccine. The assay was immunoSEQ multiplex PCR, and TCRdb's table has in-frame clones only and misses some. The sample contains around 100,000 clones, 80% to 95% of which appear only once. Sequences were derived from peripheral blood, sampled on day 0 of AZD1222 vaccination. These receptors all come from an adult in good health.

The genes are TRBV19 and TRBJ1-5; D is unclear. CDR1 and CDR2 (germline): LNHDA, SQIVND (reference sequence). The CDR3 loop spans 13 amino acids. Trimming took 3 bases from V and 1 from J, leaving 4 bases between them. The CDR3 here is CASSISSNQPQHF. CDR3 in DNA: TGTGCCAGTAGTATCTCCAGCAATCAGCCCCAGCATTTT.

The chain carries TRBV24-1 and TRBJ2-1; TRBD1 matches 7 bases. Unmatched junction bases numbered 9, after V lost 4 bases and J lost 4 bases. This CDR3 contains 16 residues. Germline-derived CDR1 and CDR2 are KGHDR and SFDVKD. This CDR3 reads CATSEGRTGVYNEQFF. As DNA, the CDR3 is TGTGCCACCAGTGAGGGTAGGACAGGCGTGTACAATGAGCAGTTCTTC.

V is TRBV19 and J is TRBJ1-1; 10 nucleotides agree with TRBD1. CDR3 size: 14 residues. Germline CDR1 reads LNHDA; CDR2 reads SQIVND (reference sequence). V dropped 6 bases and J dropped 0; count of bases not matched to a gene: 1. CDR3 region: CASRDRGLNTEAFF. The DNA for the CDR3 is TGTGCCAGTAGAGACAGGGGGCTGAACACTGAAGCTTTCTTT.

J is TRBJ1-6 and V is TRBV7-6; D uncertain. In germline, CDR1 is SGHVS, CDR2 FNYEAQ. V lost 5 bases and J 0 bases, leaving 11 bases between the germline ends. The CDR3 runs 16 residues. CDR3 loop: CASSLRVSSYNSPLHF. CDR3 sequence (DNA): TGTGCCAGCAGCCTGCGCGTGAGCTCCTATAATTCACCCCTCCACTTT. The whole variable domain, remainder taken from reference TRBV7-6 and TRBJ1-6, is GAGVSQSPRYKVTKRGQDVALRCDPISGHVSLYWYRQALGQGPEFLTYFNYEAQQDKSGLPNDRFSAERPEGSISTLTIQRTEQRDSAMYRCASSLRVSSYNSPLHFGNGTRLTVT.

V is TRBV7-6 and J is TRBJ1-5, with 9 bases aligning to TRBD1. The CDR3 contains 14 residues. Germline loops: CDR1 SGHVS, CDR2 FNYEAQ. The V and J ends lost 3 bases and 7 bases, in that order; junction bases with no gene match: 4. This CDR3 reads CASSLGTGSQPQHF. The CDR3 DNA reads TGTGCCAGCAGCTTGGGGACAGGGTCGCAGCCCCAGCATTTT.

This chain connects TRBV4-2 to TRBJ1-5; D call uncertain. The CDR3 is made up of 15 amino acids. Deletions cut 4 bases from V and 0 bases from J, with 10 bases between. CDR1 is LGHNA, CDR2 YNFKEQ, per germline. The CDR3 region is CASSPRISSNQPQHF. DNA of the CDR3: TGTGCCAGCAGCCCCCGGATCAGTAGCAATCAGCCCCAGCATTTT.